Each of the 10 T cell receptor beta chains below was sequenced from the same sample in a study of regulatory T cells in long-lasting Graves disease. Documented time point: newly diagnosed GD, antithyroid drugs for less than 3 months. RNA extracted from PBMCs served as the sequencing template. In building TCR beta libraries, iRepertoire HTBI primers were used together with Arm-PCR of CDR3 regions. TCRdb reanalysed the multiplex PCR reads using MiXCR and keeps one entry per CDR3 protein. The sample has 400,000 to 550,000 distinct CDR3 sequences, around 17% seen once. Separately, the same data were catalogued under a study of T cells in Graves' hyperthyroidism and ophthalmopathy.

This specimen was peripheral blood mononuclear cells (PBMCs), taken at new diagnosis, from a patient treated with antithyroid drugs. The receptor set was obtained from a woman in her twenties or thirties with Graves disease.

About this clonotype itself: With only one base between it and a far larger clone, this is likely a read error. The DNA for the CDR3 is TGTGCCAGCAGTGAAGAGGCCCAGCTAGCCCATCAGCCCCAGCATTTT. Translation: CASSEEAQLAHQPQHF. V and J are TRBV24-1 and TRBJ1-5; D is unresolved. CDR3 length: 16 amino acids. Germline values: CDR1 KGHDR, CDR2 SFDVKD.

This clonotype has at least ten counts. The rearrangement joins TRBV18 to TRBJ2-7; perhaps TRBD2 as D (6 bases). V was pared by 0 bases and J by 5 bases, with 14 bases between. This CDR3 contains 15 residues. Germline V gene data show CDR1 as KGHSH and CDR2 as LQKENI. CDR3 in amino acids: CASSPPRLGTNEQYF. The CDR3 DNA reads as TGTGCCAGCTCACCACCCAGACTAGGGACCAACGAGCAGTACTTC.

Many counts were recorded for this clonotype. V gene TRBV28 combines with J gene TRBJ2-1, with 7 bases identical to TRBD2. The ends lost 0 bases at V and 0 bases at J; junction bases unmatched: 2. Germline V gene lookup returns CDR1 MDHEN and CDR2 SYDVKM. The CDR3 has 16 residues. CDR3 sequence reads: CASSLWGGSSYNEQFF. The CDR3, as DNA: TGTGCCAGCAGTTTATGGGGCGGGAGCTCCTACAATGAGCAGTTCTTC.

This clonotype was counted many times. The chain uses TRBV20-1 and TRBJ1-5; tentatively, D is TRBD1 (6 bases). The ends were cut back, 1 base at V and 5 bases at J, with 12 bases in the middle. This CDR3 contains 14 residues. Per germline, CDR1 DFQATT and CDR2 SNEGSKA (reference sequence). The chain's CDR3 is CSARVHRDDQPQHF. The DNA of the CDR3 is TGCAGTGCTAGAGTTCACAGGGACGATCAGCCCCAGCATTTT.

This clonotype has a count of ten or more. The V and J genes are TRBV30 and TRBJ2-3; no reliable D call. The CDR3 contains 12 residues. Between the trimmed V and J ends, which lost 2 bases and 6 bases, there was a span of 9 bases. Germline V gene data show CDR1 as GTSNPN and CDR2 as SVGIG (reference sequence). CDR3 DNA sequence: TGTGCCTGGAGTCCCCGGCTGGATACGCAGTATTTT. Encoded protein: CAWSPRLDTQYF.

This clonotype was observed a few times. V usage is TRBV9 and J usage is TRBJ2-3, with 7 nucleotides matching TRBD2. This CDR3 spans 15 amino acids. Trimming removed 3 bases from V and 0 bases from J; junction bases left unmatched: 4. Germline V gives CDR1 SGDLS, CDR2 YYNGEE. This chain's CDR3 is CASSESGTSTDTQYF. The CDR3 DNA is TGTGCCAGCAGCGAGAGCGGGACTAGCACAGATACGCAGTATTTT.

The chain carries TRBV7-3 and TRBJ1-1; D is unresolved. The ends were cut back, 5 bases at V and 0 bases at J, with 13 bases in the middle. The germline CDR1 and CDR2 sequences are SGHTA and FQGTGA. This CDR3 has 15 amino acids. CDR3 nucleotide sequence: TGTGCCAGCAGCCAAGACCAGGCCCTGAACACTGAAGCTTTCTTT. It translates to CASSQDQALNTEAFF.

The V and J genes are TRBV28 and TRBJ2-7, with 9 bases fitting TRBD1. The CDR3 covers 14 residues. CDR1 MDHEN and CDR2 SYDVKM come from the germline V gene. Trimming cost V 5 bases and J 5 bases; bases outside gene matches: 7. Written as DNA, the CDR3 is TGTGCCAGCAGTCTCGCGGACAGGGGCGACGAGCAGTACTTC. This gives the protein CASSLADRGDEQYF.

A word on this clonotype: This could be a read error, since a much larger clone is one nucleotide away. V gene TRBV7-9 combines with J gene TRBJ2-1; 12 nucleotides match TRBD2. Germline lookup yields CDR1 SEHNR and CDR2 FQNEAQ (reference sequence). This CDR3 has 17 amino acids. Here the CDR3 DNA reads TGTGCCAGCAGTCCACCACCCGGGACTAGCGGGTTTGATGAGCGGTTCTTC. Translating gives CASSPPPGTSGFDERFF. The variable domain in full, with the rest retrieved from reference TRBV7-9 and TRBJ2-1, is DTGVSQNPRHKITKRGQNVTFRCDPISEHNRLYWYRQTLGQGPEFLTYFQNEAQLEKSRLLSDRFSAERPKGSFSTLEIQRTEQGDSAMYLCASSPPPGTSGFDERFFGPGTRLTVL.

A remark on this clonotype: This may be a read error: a much more frequent sequence differs by one nucleotide. The chain combines TRBV29-1 with TRBJ1-1, with TRBD1 matching 9 bases. The germline gives CDR1 SQVTM, CDR2 ANQGSEA. V trimming: 7 bases; J trimming: 4 bases; junction bases outside the gene matches: 10. The CDR3 runs 14 residues. CDR3 in amino acids: CSADAGTGFTEAFF. The CDR3 region has the DNA TGCAGCGCGGACGCCGGGACAGGGTTCACTGAAGCTTTCTTT.